These 16 T cell receptor beta chains originate from one sample sequenced in a study of T cell responses to AZD1222 COVID-19 vaccine. Generated by immunoSEQ multiplex PCR, the TCRdb table keeps only in-frame clones and is missing some. In the table there are tens of thousands of clones, roughly 80% of which are singletons. Specimen: peripheral blood, collected 28 days after the second AZD1222 dose. The receptors derive from an adult who received the AZD1222 COVID-19 vaccine.

A single count supports this clone. The rearrangement links TRBV18 to TRBJ2-7; no reliable D call. Trimming shortened V by 3 bases and J by 3 bases, and 9 bases separated the two germline ends. The CDR3 totals 13 residues. The V gene's germline CDR1 is KGHSH and CDR2 LQKENI. The CDR3: CASSPGVNYEQYF. The DNA for the CDR3 is TGTGCCAGCTCACCCGGAGTTAACTACGAGCAGTACTTC.

This clone was found a few times. The rearrangement links TRBV7-9 to TRBJ1-4; 9 positions match TRBD1. This CDR3 is 15 amino acids long. V was pared by 4 bases and J by 5 bases, with 5 bases of the junction left unmatched. CDR1 is SEHNR, CDR2 FQNEAQ, per germline (reference sequence). Written as DNA, the CDR3 is TGTGCCAGCAGCTCGTCGACAGGGGGGAATGAAAAACTGTTTTTT. It codes for CASSSSTGGNEKLFF.

The rearrangement links TRBV9 to TRBJ2-7, with D perhaps matching TRBD1 (5 bases). V lost 0 bases and J 6 bases, leaving 10 bases between the germline ends. Looked up from germline, CDR1 is SGDLS and CDR2 is YYNGEE. This CDR3 region has 13 residues. CDR3 in amino acids: CASSVVFQGEQYF. The CDR3 nucleotides are TGTGCCAGCAGCGTAGTTTTTCAGGGCGAGCAGTACTTC. Looking up the rest from reference TRBV9 and TRBJ2-7 gives the full variable domain: DSGVTQTPKHLITATGQRVTLRCSPRSGDLSVYWYQQSLDQGLQFLIQYYNGEERAKGNILERFSAQQFPDLHSELNLSSLELGDSALYFCASSVVFQGEQYFGPGTRLTVT.

The rearrangement links TRBV10-3 to TRBJ2-2, with 11 bases fitting TRBD2. Per germline, CDR1 ENHRY and CDR2 SYGVKD. The CDR3 runs to 13 residues. The J segment lost 7 bases and the V segment lost 9 bases, leaving 4 bases of the junction unmatched. The CDR3, as DNA: TGTGCCATTACTAGCGGGAGAGACGGGGAGCTGTTTTTT. This sequence encodes CAITSGRDGELFF.

V is TRBV4-2 and J is TRBJ2-7; a weak D match, TRBD1 (5 bases). The length of the CDR3 is 14 residues. Trimming cost V 4 bases and J 3 bases, with 13 bases left between them. Germline CDR1 LGHNA, CDR2 YNFKEQ. CDR3 region: CASSPTSDSYEQYF. The CDR3 region has the DNA TGTGCCAGCAGCCCGACCTCCGACAGCTACGAGCAGTACTTC.

This clone was counted only a few times. CDR3 bases: TGCGCCAGCAGCCAAGGAGGGAATATTTATGGCTACACCTTC. Protein: CASSQGGNIYGYTF. This chain connects TRBV4-1 to TRBJ1-2; D not resolved. V dropped 1 base and J dropped 5 bases, with 11 bases sitting between them. This CDR3 is built from 14 residues. Germline CDR1 and CDR2: MGHRA and YSYEKL.

This rearrangement joins TRBV19 to TRBJ1-6; no firm D call. The CDR3 length is 15 residues. V lost 5 bases, J lost 0 bases, and 8 bases lay in between. Germline-derived CDR1 and CDR2 are LNHDA and SQIVND (reference sequence). CDR3 nucleotide sequence: TGTGCCAGTAGTTCTCGGAGCTCCTATAATTCACCCCTCCACTTT. This sequence encodes CASSSRSSYNSPLHF.

The chain uses TRBV10-1 and TRBJ2-2; 9 positions match TRBD2. The V gene end was trimmed by 8 bases and the J gene end by 6 bases; junction bases not matched to a gene: 7. Germline CDR1 and CDR2: WNHNN and SYGVQD (reference sequence). CDR3 size: 14 residues. CDR3 coding DNA: TGCGCCAGCCGGGCGGGGGGGCCCGCCGGGGAGCTGTTTTTT. Amino acid sequence: CASRAGGPAGELFF.

The chain joins TRBV27 to TRBJ2-7; D is possibly TRBD1 (5 bases). The CDR3 is made up of 13 amino acids. The germline V and J ends were trimmed by 4 bases and 2 bases, with 9 bases remaining between them. Germline V CDR1 and CDR2: MNHEY, SMNVEV (reference sequence). The CDR3 loop is CASSYVGPYEQYF. CDR3 in DNA: TGTGCCAGCAGTTATGTGGGGCCCTACGAGCAGTACTTC.

This sequence joins TRBV7-9 and TRBJ2-2; D is unresolved. The CDR3 length is 14 residues. Between the trimmed V and J ends, which lost 6 bases and 1 base, there was a span of 9 bases. Germline CDR1 and CDR2: SEHNR and FQNEAQ (reference sequence). Written as DNA, the CDR3 is TGTGCCAGCAGGCAAGACTTGAACACCGGGGAGCTGTTTTTT. Translation: CASRQDLNTGELFF.

This clone has a handful of counts. J is TRBJ2-7 and V is TRBV7-2; D perhaps matches TRBD2 (6 bases). The CDR3 loop spans 13 amino acids. In germline, CDR1 is SGHTA, CDR2 FQGNSA. V lost 4 bases, J lost 6 bases, and 13 bases lay in between. The CDR3 DNA sequence: TGTGCCAGCAGCTATACCCCGGAGGGCGAGCAGTACTTC. This translates into CASSYTPEGEQYF. The whole variable domain, filled in from reference TRBV7-2 and TRBJ2-7, reads GAGVSQSPSNKVTEKGKDVELRCDPISGHTALYWYRQSLGQGLEFLIYFQGNSAPDKSGLPSDRFSAERTGGSVSTLTIQRTQQEDSAVYLCASSYTPEGEQYFGPGTRLTVT.

The chain is built from TRBV18 and TRBJ1-1, with 7 bases lining up with TRBD1. CDR3 length: 16 residues. Germline-derived CDR1 and CDR2 are KGHSH and LQKENI. The ends lost 0 bases at V and 5 bases at J; junction bases unmatched: 9. CDR3 sequence reads: CASSPPQTGKGTEAFF. CDR3 nucleotide sequence: TGTGCCAGCTCACCACCCCAGACAGGGAAAGGAACTGAAGCTTTCTTT.

The V and J genes are TRBV5-4 and TRBJ2-1; the match to TRBD1 covers 7 bases. The CDR3 spans 14 residues. Unmatched junction bases numbered 2, after V lost 1 base and J lost 4 bases. CDR1 SGHNT and CDR2 YYREEE come from the germline V gene (reference sequence). CDR3 in DNA: TGTGCCAGCAGCTTGAGGGACAGTTACAATGAGCAGTTCTTC. As protein: CASSLRDSYNEQFF.

The chain links TRBV6-2 or TRBV6-3 to TRBJ2-7; 8 bases are shared with TRBD2. The CDR3 loop spans 14 amino acids. V dropped 4 bases and J dropped 3; count of bases not matched to a gene: 5. Per germline, CDR1 MNHEY and CDR2 SVGEGT. CDR3 loop: CASSLAGRFYEQYV. The CDR3 bases are TGTGCCAGCAGTTTAGCGGGGCGGTTCTACGAGCAGTACGTC.

V and J are TRBV7-2 and TRBJ1-1, with D unresolved. The CDR3 is 17 residues long. V gave up 4 bases and J gave up 5 bases, with 23 bases separating them. The germline CDR1 and CDR2 sequences are SGHTA and FQGNSA. CDR3 nucleotides: TGTGCCAGCAGCTCCGTCGGGAGTCCCTTTCCTGGGACTGAAGCTTTCTTT. Translating gives CASSSVGSPFPGTEAFF.

This chain uses TRBV28 with TRBJ2-7; TRBD2 might be the D (5 bases). The CDR3 covers 14 residues. The ends were cut back, 2 bases at V and 7 bases at J, with 15 bases in the middle. Germline CDR1 MDHEN, CDR2 SYDVKM. CDR3 nucleotides: TGTGCCAGCAGTTTAGCGTGGAGGTCTAATGAGCAGTACTTC. Protein product: CASSLAWRSNEQYF.